This T cell receptor beta chain was recovered during a study of cytomegalovirus exposure and HLA in healthy donors. Study-wide findings and caveats: The classifier, whose performance was assessed in both the original and validation cohorts, reportedly diagnosed cytomegalovirus status with high specificity and sensitivity.

On this clone itself: What it binds is unknown.

This PCR relied on a set of 60 Vbeta primers and 13 Jbeta primers. Profiling relied on immunoSEQ multiplex PCR, and the TCRdb table lists in-frame clones only, not all of them. Counted here are some 110,000 clones, approximately 77% occurring once; the ten biggest clones make up approximately 5%. Each donor was healthy, and each was a bone marrow donor. Unmatched junction bases numbered 5, after V lost 2 bases and J lost 2 bases. The germline V gene has CDR1 LNHDA and CDR2 SQIVND (reference sequence). The CDR3 length is 16 residues. Sequences were obtained from PBMCs. This chain links TRBV19 with TRBJ2-1, with 8 bases that match TRBD1. The clonotype originates from a man aged 45-60 years in good health and CMV-seropositive. CDR3 in DNA: TGTGCCAGTAGTATATCCCCAGGGGGCGCCTACAATGAGCAGTTCTTC. This translates into CASSISPGGAYNEQFF. The full variable domain, its missing parts supplied by reference TRBV19 and TRBJ2-1, is DGGITQSPKYLFRKEGQNVTLSCEQNLNHDAMYWYRQDPGQGLRLIYYSQIVNDFQKGDIAEGYSVSREKKESFPLTVTSAQKNPTAFYLCASSISPGGAYNEQFFGPGTRLTVL.